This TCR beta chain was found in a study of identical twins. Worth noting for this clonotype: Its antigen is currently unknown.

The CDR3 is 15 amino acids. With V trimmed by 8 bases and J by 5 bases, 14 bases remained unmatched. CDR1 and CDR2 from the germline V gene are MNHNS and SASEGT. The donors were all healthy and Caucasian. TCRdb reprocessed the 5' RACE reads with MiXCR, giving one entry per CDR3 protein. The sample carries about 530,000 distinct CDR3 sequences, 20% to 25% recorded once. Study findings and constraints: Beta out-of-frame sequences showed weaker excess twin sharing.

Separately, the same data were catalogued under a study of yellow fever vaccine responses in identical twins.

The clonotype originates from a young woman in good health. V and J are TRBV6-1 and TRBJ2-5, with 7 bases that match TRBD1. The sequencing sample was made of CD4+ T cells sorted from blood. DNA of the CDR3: TGTGCCAGCGCCCCAGCGACAGGGTTCGGGGAGACCCAGTACTTC. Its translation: CASAPATGFGETQYF.